One sample yielded the 7 T cell receptor beta chains listed below, sequenced in a study of Ad26.COV2.S vaccination and SARS-CoV-2 variants. Noted treatment: 15 to 20 received Ad26.COV2.S at low or high dose, single or two shots; a few received placebo; per-sample allocation not given. Following the first vaccine or placebo injection, samples were taken on day 63. Some clones are missing from TCRdb's copy, which holds only in-frame ones; the method was immunoSEQ multiplex PCR. This table has 300,000 to 500,000 clones, approximately 86% appearing once. Sequenced material: peripheral blood, taken in a trial of Ad26.COV2.S vaccine versus placebo. The receptors come from a person aged 18-60 years who received the Ad26.COV2.S COVID-19 vaccine or a placebo.

The chain carries TRBV15 and TRBJ2-7; 10 nucleotides agree with TRBD2. CDR1 is LNHNV and CDR2 is YYDKDF in the germline V gene (reference sequence). The CDR3 contains 16 residues. V lost 1 base to trimming and J lost 6 bases; unmatched junction nucleotides: 9. This CDR3 reads CATSRGLAGAGGEQYF. The CDR3 nucleotides are TGTGCCACCAGCAGAGGTCTAGCGGGGGCCGGGGGCGAGCAGTACTTC.

The genes are TRBV5-4 and TRBJ1-2, with D possibly TRBD1 on 5 matching bases. Germline V gene data show CDR1 as SGHNT and CDR2 as YYREEE (reference sequence). This CDR3 is built from 15 residues. V was cut by 4 bases and J by 3 bases, with 16 bases left in between. CDR3 sequence: CASSPGMGTHYGYTF. DNA for the CDR3: TGTGCCAGCAGCCCGGGGATGGGGACTCACTATGGCTACACCTTC.

This clone has just one count. CDR3 region: CSVDSSSGANVLTF. The DNA for the CDR3 is TGCAGCGTTGACAGCTCCTCTGGGGCCAACGTCCTGACTTTC. The rearrangement joins TRBV29-1 to TRBJ2-6; unclear D gene. Germline loops: CDR1 SQVTM, CDR2 ANQGSEA. The V end lost 3 bases, the J end lost 0 bases, and 6 bases lay between the germline ends. The length of the CDR3 is 14 residues.

There are a few counts of this clone. V is TRBV5-1 and J is TRBJ2-1; no clear D gene. V was trimmed by 2 bases and J by 5 bases, leaving 8 bases between them. CDR1 is SGHRS and CDR2 is YFSETQ in the germline V gene. The CDR3 length is 13 residues. This chain's CDR3 is CASSLPGNNEQFF. The CDR3 DNA reads as TGCGCCAGCAGCTTACCGGGTAACAATGAGCAGTTCTTC.

Only one count was recorded for this clone. The chain has TRBV19 and TRBJ1-6; no clear D gene. Trimming left V 5 bases short and J 0 bases short, with 11 bases between. Germline lookup yields CDR1 LNHDA and CDR2 SQIVND (reference sequence). CDR3 size: 16 residues. CDR3 residues: CASSDRMSSYNSPLHF. CDR3 nucleotides: TGTGCCAGTAGTGATCGGATGAGCTCCTATAATTCACCCCTCCACTTT.

The chain recombines TRBV3-1 (or the pseudogene TRBV3-2) with TRBJ2-1; TRBD2 matches 16 bases. Germline CDR1 and CDR2: LGHDT and YNNKEL (reference sequence). The CDR3 runs 20 residues. Trimming cost V 0 bases and J 0 bases; bases outside gene matches: 5. The CDR3: CASSQDGTSGGASSYNEQFF. The CDR3 DNA follows: TGTGCCAGCAGCCAAGATGGGACTAGCGGGGGGGCGAGCTCCTACAATGAGCAGTTCTTC.

This rearrangement joins TRBV7-9 to TRBJ1-4, with a weak D call TRBD1 (6 bases). Germline V lookup: CDR1 SEHNR, CDR2 FQNEAQ (reference sequence). The CDR3 runs 14 residues. V was clipped by 11 bases and J by 2 bases, with 15 bases between them. This CDR3 reads CASQTGATNEKLFF. CDR3 nucleotides: TGTGCCTCTCAGACGGGGGCCACTAATGAAAAACTGTTTTTT.